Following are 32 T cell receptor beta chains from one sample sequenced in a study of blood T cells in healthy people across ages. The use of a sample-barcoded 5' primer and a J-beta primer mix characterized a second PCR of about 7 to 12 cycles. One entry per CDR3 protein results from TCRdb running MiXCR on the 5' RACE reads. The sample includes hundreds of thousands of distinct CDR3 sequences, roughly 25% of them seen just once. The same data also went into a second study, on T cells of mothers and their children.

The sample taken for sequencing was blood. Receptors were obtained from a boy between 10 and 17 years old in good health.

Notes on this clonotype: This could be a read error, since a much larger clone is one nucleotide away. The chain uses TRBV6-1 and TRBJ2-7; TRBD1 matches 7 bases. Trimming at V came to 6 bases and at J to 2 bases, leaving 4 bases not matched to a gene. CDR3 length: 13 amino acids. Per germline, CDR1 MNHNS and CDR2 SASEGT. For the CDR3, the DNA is TGTGCCAGCAGGTGGGGACAGACCTACGAGCAGTACTTC. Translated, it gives CASRWGQTYEQYF.

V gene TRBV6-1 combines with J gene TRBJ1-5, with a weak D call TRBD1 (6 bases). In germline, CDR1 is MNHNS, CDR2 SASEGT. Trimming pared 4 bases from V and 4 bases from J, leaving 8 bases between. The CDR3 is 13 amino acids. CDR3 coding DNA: TGTGCCAGCAGTGGACAGGTTAATCAGCCCCAGCATTTT. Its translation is CASSGQVNQPQHF.

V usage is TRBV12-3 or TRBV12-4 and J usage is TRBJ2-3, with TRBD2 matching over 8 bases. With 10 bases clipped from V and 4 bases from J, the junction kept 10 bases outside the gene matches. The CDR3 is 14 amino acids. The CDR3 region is CAISSGSSPDTQYF. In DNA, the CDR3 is TGTGCCATCTCGAGCGGGAGTTCCCCAGATACGCAGTATTTT.

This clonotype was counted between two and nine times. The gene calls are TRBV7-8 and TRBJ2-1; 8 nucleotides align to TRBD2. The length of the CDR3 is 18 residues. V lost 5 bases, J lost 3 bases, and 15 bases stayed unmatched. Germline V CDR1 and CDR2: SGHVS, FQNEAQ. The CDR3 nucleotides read TGTGCCAGCAGCCGATCTGCTACGACTAGCGCTTACTACAATGAGCAGTTCTTC. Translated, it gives CASSRSATTSAYYNEQFF. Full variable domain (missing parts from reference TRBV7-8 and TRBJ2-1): GAGVSQSPRYKVAKRGQDVALRCDPISGHVSLFWYQQALGQGPEFLTYFQNEAQLDKSGLPSDRFFAERPEGSVSTLKIQRTQQEDSAVYLCASSRSATTSAYYNEQFFGPGTRLTVL.

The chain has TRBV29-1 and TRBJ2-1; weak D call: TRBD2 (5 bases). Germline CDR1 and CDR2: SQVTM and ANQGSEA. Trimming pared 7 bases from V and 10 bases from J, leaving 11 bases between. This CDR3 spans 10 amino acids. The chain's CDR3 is CSAGEQEQFF. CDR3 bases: TGCAGCGCCGGGGAGCAAGAGCAGTTCTTC.

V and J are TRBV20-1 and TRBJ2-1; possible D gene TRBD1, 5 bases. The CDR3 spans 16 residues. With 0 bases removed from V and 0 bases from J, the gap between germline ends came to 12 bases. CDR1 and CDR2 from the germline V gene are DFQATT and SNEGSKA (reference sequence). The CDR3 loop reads CSARDQGLSSYNEQFF. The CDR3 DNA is TGCAGTGCTAGAGATCAGGGTTTGAGCTCCTACAATGAGCAGTTCTTC.

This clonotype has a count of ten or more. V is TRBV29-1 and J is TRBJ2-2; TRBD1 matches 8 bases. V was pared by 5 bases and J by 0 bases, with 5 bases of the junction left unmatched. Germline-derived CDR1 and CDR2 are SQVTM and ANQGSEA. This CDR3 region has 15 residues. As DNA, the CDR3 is TGCAGCGTTTCCAGGGGGCAGACGAACACCGGGGAGCTGTTTTTT. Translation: CSVSRGQTNTGELFF.

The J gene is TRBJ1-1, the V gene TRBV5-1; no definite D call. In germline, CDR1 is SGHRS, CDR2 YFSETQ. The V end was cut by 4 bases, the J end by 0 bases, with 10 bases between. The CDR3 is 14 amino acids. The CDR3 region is CASSNREMNTEAFF. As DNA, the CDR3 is TGCGCCAGCAGCAACCGGGAGATGAACACTGAAGCTTTCTTT.

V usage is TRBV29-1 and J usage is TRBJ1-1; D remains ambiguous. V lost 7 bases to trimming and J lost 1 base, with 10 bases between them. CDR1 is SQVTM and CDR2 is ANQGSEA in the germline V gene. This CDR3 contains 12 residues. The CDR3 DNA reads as TGCAGCGCTGGGGAGCCGAACACTGAAGCTTTCTTT. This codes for CSAGEPNTEAFF.

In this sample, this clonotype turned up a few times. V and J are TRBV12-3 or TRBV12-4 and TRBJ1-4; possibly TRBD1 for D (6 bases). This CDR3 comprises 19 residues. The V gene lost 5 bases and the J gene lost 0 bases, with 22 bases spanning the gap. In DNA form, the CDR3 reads TGTGCCAGCAGTCCACTAGGAGGGGGTGAGAACCCAACTAATGAAAAACTGTTTTTT. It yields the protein CASSPLGGGENPTNEKLFF.

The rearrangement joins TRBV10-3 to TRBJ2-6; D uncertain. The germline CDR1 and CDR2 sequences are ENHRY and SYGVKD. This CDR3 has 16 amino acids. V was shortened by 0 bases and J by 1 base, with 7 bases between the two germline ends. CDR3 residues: CAISESEYSGANVLTF. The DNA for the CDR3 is TGTGCCATCAGTGAGTCTGAGTATTCTGGGGCCAACGTCCTGACTTTC.

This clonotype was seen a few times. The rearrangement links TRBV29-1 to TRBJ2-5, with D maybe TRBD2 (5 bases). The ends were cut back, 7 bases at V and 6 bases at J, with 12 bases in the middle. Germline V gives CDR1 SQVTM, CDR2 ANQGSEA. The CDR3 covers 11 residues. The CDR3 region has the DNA TGCAGCGCAGCATCCGGGAAGACCCAGTACTTC. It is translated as CSAASGKTQYF.

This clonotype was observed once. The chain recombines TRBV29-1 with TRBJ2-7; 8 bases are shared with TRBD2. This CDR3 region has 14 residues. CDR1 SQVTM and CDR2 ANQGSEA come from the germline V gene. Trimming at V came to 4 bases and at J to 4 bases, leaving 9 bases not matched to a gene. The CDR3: CSVGPRAGEYEQYF. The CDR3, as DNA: TGCAGCGTTGGCCCCAGAGCGGGAGAGTACGAGCAGTACTTC.

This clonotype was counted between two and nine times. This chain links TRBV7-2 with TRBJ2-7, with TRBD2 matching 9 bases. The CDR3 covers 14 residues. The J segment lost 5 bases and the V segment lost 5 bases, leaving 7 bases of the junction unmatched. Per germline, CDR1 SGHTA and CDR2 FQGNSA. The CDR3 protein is CASSRGTSPDEQYF. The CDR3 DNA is TGTGCCAGCAGCAGAGGGACTAGCCCGGACGAGCAGTACTTC.

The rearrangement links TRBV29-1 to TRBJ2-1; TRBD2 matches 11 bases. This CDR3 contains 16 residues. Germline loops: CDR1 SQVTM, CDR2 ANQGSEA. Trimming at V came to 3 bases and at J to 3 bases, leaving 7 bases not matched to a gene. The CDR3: CSVDRPTSGIYNEQFF. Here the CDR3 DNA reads TGCAGCGTTGATCGCCCGACTAGCGGGATCTACAATGAGCAGTTCTTC.

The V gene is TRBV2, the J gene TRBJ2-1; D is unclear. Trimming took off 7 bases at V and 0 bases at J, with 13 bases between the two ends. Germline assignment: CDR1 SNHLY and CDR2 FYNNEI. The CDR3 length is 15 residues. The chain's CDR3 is CASKWTESSYNEQFF. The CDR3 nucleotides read TGTGCCAGCAAGTGGACCGAGAGCTCCTACAATGAGCAGTTCTTC.

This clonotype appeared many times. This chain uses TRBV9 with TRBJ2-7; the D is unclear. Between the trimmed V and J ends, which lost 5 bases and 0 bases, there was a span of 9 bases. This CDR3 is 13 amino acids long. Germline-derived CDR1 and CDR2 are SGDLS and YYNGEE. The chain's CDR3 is CASSGGSSYEQYF. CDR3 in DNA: TGTGCCAGCAGTGGTGGCAGCTCCTACGAGCAGTACTTC.

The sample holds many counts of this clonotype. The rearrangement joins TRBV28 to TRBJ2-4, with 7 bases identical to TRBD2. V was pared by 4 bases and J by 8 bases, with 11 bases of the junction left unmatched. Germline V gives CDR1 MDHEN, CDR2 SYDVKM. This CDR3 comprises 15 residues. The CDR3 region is CASSSLAGASDIQYF. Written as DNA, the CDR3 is TGTGCCAGCAGTTCGTTAGCGGGTGCGTCGGACATTCAGTACTTC.

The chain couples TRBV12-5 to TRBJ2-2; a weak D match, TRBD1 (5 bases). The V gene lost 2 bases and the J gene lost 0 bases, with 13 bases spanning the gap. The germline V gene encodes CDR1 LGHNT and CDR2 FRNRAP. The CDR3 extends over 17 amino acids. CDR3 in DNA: TGTGCTAGTGGTTTGAGTCGTGGGGCTCCGAACACCGGGGAGCTGTTTTTT. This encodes CASGLSRGAPNTGELFF.

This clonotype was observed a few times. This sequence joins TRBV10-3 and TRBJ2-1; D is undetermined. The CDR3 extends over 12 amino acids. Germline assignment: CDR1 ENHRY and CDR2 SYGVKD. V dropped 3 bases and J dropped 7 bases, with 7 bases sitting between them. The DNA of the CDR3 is TGTGCCATCAGTGAAGCTGGGAATGAGCAGTTCTTC. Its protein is CAISEAGNEQFF.

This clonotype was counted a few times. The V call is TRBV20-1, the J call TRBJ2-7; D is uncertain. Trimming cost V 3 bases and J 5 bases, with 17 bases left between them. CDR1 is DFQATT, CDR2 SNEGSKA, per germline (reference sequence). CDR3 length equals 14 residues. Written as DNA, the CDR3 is TGCAGTGCTAGGCAAGAATTTTTCGTCGACGAGCAGTACTTC. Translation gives CSARQEFFVDEQYF.

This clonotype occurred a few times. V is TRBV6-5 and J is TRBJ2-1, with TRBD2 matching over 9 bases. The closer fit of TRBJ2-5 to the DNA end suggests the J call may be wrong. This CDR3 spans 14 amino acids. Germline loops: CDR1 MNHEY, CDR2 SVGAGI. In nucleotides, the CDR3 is TGTGCCAGCAGCGGACTAGCGATGGGAGAGACCCAGTACTTC. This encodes CASSGLAMGETQYF.

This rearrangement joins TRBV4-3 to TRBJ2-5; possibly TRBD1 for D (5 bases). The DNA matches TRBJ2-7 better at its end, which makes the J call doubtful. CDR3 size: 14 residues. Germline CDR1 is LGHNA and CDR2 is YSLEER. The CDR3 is CASSPTVGYYEQYF. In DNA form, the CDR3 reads TGCGCCAGCAGCCCGACAGTGGGGTACTACGAGCAGTACTTC.

CDR3 in DNA: TGTGCCAGCAGCTTAGGACCGGATTCCAACACCGGGGAGCTGTTTTTT. This gives the protein CASSLGPDSNTGELFF. The chain combines TRBV7-8 with TRBJ2-2; D not certain. The CDR3 runs to 16 residues. V shed 1 base and J shed 2 bases, with 11 bases lying between them. Germline lookup yields CDR1 SGHVS and CDR2 FQNEAQ.

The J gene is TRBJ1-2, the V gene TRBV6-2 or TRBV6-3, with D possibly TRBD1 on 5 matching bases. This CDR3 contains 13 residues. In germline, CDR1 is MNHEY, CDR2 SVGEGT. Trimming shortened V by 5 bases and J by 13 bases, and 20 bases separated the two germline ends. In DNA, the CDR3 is TGTGCCAGCAGTCTTTCAGAGCTCCGGGACGCCACCTTC. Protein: CASSLSELRDATF.

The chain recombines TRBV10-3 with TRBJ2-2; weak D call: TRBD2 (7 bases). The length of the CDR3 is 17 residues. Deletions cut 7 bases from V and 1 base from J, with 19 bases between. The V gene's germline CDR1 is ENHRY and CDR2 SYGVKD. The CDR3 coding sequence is TGTGCCATCACGCCCGCCGGGGGGCCCTTGAACACCGGGGAGCTGTTTTTT. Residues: CAITPAGGPLNTGELFF.

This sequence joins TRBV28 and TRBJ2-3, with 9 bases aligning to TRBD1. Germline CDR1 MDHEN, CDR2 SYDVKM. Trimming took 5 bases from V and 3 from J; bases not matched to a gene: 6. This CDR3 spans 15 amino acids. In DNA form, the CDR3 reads TGTGCCAGCAGTCGAAGACAGGGGGTGACAGATACGCAGTATTTT. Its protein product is CASSRRQGVTDTQYF.

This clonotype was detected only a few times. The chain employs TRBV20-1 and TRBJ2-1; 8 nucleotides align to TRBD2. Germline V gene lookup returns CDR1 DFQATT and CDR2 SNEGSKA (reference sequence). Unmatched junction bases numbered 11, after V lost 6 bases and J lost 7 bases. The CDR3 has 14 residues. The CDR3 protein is CSAPGTRGENEQFF. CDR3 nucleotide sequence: TGCAGTGCCCCCGGGACTAGGGGGGAGAATGAGCAGTTCTTC.

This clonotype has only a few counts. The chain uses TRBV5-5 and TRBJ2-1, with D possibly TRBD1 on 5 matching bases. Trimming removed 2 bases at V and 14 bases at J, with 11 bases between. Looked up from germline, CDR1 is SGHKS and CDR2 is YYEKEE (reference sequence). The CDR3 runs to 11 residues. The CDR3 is CASSFLTEEFF. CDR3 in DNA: TGTGCCAGCAGCTTTTTGACAGAGGAGTTCTTC. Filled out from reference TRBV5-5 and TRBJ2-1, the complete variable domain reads DAGVTQSPTHLIKTRGQQVTLRCSPISGHKSVSWYQQVLGQGPQFIFQYYEKEERGRGNFPDRFSARQFPNYSSELNVNALLLGDSALYLCASSFLTEEFFGPGTRLTVL.

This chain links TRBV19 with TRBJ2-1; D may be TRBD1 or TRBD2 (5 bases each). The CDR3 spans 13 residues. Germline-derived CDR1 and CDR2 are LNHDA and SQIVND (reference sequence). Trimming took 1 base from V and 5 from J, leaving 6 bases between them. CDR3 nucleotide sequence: TGTGCCAGTAGTATAGGAGGGGACAATGAGCAGTTCTTC. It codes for CASSIGGDNEQFF.

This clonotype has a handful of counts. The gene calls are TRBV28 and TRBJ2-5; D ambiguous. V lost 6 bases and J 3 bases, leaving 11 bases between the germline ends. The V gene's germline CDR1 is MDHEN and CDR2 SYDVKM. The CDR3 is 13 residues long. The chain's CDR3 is CASRINGKETQYF. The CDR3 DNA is TGTGCCAGCAGAATAAATGGCAAAGAGACCCAGTACTTC.

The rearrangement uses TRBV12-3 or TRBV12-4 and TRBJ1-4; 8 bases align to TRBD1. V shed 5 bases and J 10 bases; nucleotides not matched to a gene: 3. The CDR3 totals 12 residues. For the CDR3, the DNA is TGTGCCAGCAGTGCCACAGGGGGAAAACTGTTTTTT. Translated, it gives CASSATGGKLFF.